Below, 17 T cell receptor beta chains from the same sample are listed, as sequenced in a study of blood T cell repertoires in COVID-19 (TCRdb year 2020). Library prep was done by the immunoSEQ multiplex PCR assay. TCRdb stores this immuneACCESS table with in-frame sequences only. Part of the clones is absent; in the studies checked, under half of the shortfall reflects unresolved V genes, and no reason is known for the rest. The sample table holds approximately 210,000 clones, of which 70% to 90% were seen once. 4.5% to 6% of the sample is taken by the ten largest. Sequences were obtained from peripheral blood. The origin of the receptors is a woman in her seventies with active or convalescent COVID-19.

This clone was observed a few times. J is TRBJ2-7 and V is TRBV6-5; a possible D gene is TRBD2 (5 bases). V was shortened by 7 bases and J by 0 bases, with 13 bases between the two germline ends. Germline CDR1 MNHEY, CDR2 SVGAGI. The CDR3 length is 14 residues. CDR3 nucleotide sequence: TGTGCCAGCACTCTAGCAGTAAGCTCCTACGAGCAGTACTTC. Residues: CASTLAVSSYEQYF.

This sequence joins TRBV7-6 and TRBJ2-5, with 9 nucleotides matching TRBD1. Looked up from germline, CDR1 is SGHVS and CDR2 is FNYEAQ. J was trimmed by 3 bases and V by 5 bases; bases with no gene match: 7. CDR3 length: 15 amino acids. The CDR3 DNA sequence: TGTGCCAGCAGCCCACTGGGACAGGGAGAAGAGACCCAGTACTTC. Translated: CASSPLGQGEETQYF.

V usage is TRBV13 and J usage is TRBJ2-7; the match to TRBD2 covers 9 bases. The CDR3 runs 14 residues. Trimming at V came to 5 bases and at J to 5 bases, leaving 7 bases not matched to a gene. The germline V gene has CDR1 PRHDT and CDR2 FYEKMQ (reference sequence). The CDR3 loop reads CASSVSGSSDEQYF. The CDR3 nucleotides are TGTGCCAGCAGCGTTAGCGGGAGTAGCGACGAGCAGTACTTC.

This chain connects TRBV3-1 (or the pseudogene TRBV3-2) to TRBJ1-4, with 10 nucleotides matching TRBD1. Germline V gene lookup returns CDR1 LGHDT and CDR2 YNNKEL (reference sequence). CDR3 size: 16 residues. The V and J ends lost 5 bases and 8 bases, in that order; junction bases with no gene match: 11. In nucleotides, the CDR3 is TGTGCCAGCAGCTCGCCTGACAGGGGGCTTCAGGAAAAACTGTTTTTT. Translation: CASSSPDRGLQEKLFF.

The genes are TRBV24-1 and TRBJ1-2; D gene uncertain. Per the germline V gene, CDR1 is KGHDR and CDR2 is SFDVKD. CDR3 size: 14 residues. Between the trimmed V and J ends, which lost 1 base and 3 bases, there was a span of 8 bases. CDR3 sequence (DNA): TGTGCCACCAGTGATTTTCGGAGATACTATGGCTACACCTTC. Protein product: CATSDFRRYYGYTF.

The chain is built from TRBV2 and TRBJ2-2; 10 nucleotides align to TRBD2. The junction had 15 bases not matched to a gene; V was cut back by 5 bases and J by 0 bases. The CDR3 loop spans 20 amino acids. Germline CDR1 SNHLY, CDR2 FYNNEI. CDR3 amino acids: CASSTELLAGYFANTGELFF. CDR3 nucleotide sequence: TGTGCCAGCAGTACTGAACTACTAGCGGGGTACTTCGCGAACACCGGGGAGCTGTTTTTT.

This clone came up a few times. The chain has TRBV28 and TRBJ2-4, with 10 bases fitting TRBD2. The CDR3 sequence is 14 residues long. CDR1 and CDR2 (germline): MDHEN, SYDVKM. V dropped 10 bases and J dropped 6; count of bases not matched to a gene: 9. The CDR3 DNA reads as TGTGCCACTAGCGGGAGCGTGGTTGGAAACATTCAGTACTTC. Its translation: CATSGSVVGNIQYF.

The rearrangement joins TRBV7-9 to TRBJ2-3; 8 bases align to TRBD1. The CDR3 runs 15 residues. The germline gives CDR1 SEHNR, CDR2 FQNEAQ (reference sequence). V shed 3 bases, J shed 2 bases, and the junction held 4 bases outside the gene matches. The CDR3 loop reads CASSLGGQVTDTQYF. CDR3 coding DNA: TGTGCCAGCAGCTTGGGGGGACAGGTCACAGATACGCAGTATTTT. Drawing the rest from reference TRBV7-9 and TRBJ2-3, the complete variable domain is DTGVSQNPRHKITKRGQNVTFRCDPISEHNRLYWYRQTLGQGPEFLTYFQNEAQLEKSRLLSDRFSAERPKGSFSTLEIQRTEQGDSAMYLCASSLGGQVTDTQYFGPGTRLTVL.

The chain is built from TRBV6-6 and TRBJ2-3; D ambiguous. The V gene lost 6 bases and the J gene lost 2 bases, with 15 bases spanning the gap. The CDR3 length is 15 residues. Germline V CDR1 and CDR2: MNHNY, SVGAGI (reference sequence). The CDR3 DNA reads as TGTGCCAGCAGCTACGGGTCAGGCCCCACAGATACGCAGTATTTT. It encodes CASSYGSGPTDTQYF.

The chain is built from TRBV14 and TRBJ2-1; the D gene is possibly TRBD2 (5 bases). The V end lost 2 bases, the J end lost 6 bases, and 20 bases lay between the germline ends. The CDR3 loop spans 17 amino acids. Germline CDR1 SGHDN, CDR2 FVKESK. CDR3 protein: CASSQRPDYRRSNEQFF. In nucleotides, the CDR3 is TGTGCCAGCAGCCAAAGGCCTGACTACCGAAGGAGCAATGAGCAGTTCTTC.

The V gene is TRBV5-6, the J gene TRBJ1-4; 7 positions match TRBD1. Germline-derived CDR1 and CDR2 are SGHDT and YYEEEE. This CDR3 has 15 amino acids. J gave up 8 bases and V 1 base, and 8 bases lay outside the gene matches. CDR3 coding DNA: TGTGCCAGCAGCTTGCGTCGGGACAGTACGGAAAAACTGTTTTTT. Amino acids: CASSLRRDSTEKLFF.

The rearrangement joins TRBV30 to TRBJ2-3; possibly TRBD2 for D (6 bases). V lost 0 bases and J 1 base, leaving 11 bases between the germline ends. The germline CDR1 and CDR2 sequences are GTSNPN and SVGIG (reference sequence). The CDR3 consists of 15 residues. CDR3 coding DNA: TGTGCCTGGAGTGTGGGGGGAGAAGGCACAGATACGCAGTATTTT. This translates into CAWSVGGEGTDTQYF.

The rearrangement joins TRBV6-5 to TRBJ1-4, with D uncertain. This CDR3 has 16 residues. Germline V gene data show CDR1 as MNHEY and CDR2 as SVGAGI. The V end lost 2 bases, the J end lost 5 bases, and 15 bases lay between the germline ends. The CDR3 coding sequence is TGTGCCAGCAGTTACCGGAGGCTGGGGATGAATGAAAAACTGTTTTTT. Amino acid sequence: CASSYRRLGMNEKLFF.

This clone has more than one count but fewer than ten. V usage is TRBV6-2 or TRBV6-3 and J usage is TRBJ1-3, with 8 positions matching TRBD1. This CDR3 is 12 amino acids long. Germline CDR1 and CDR2: MNHEY and SVGEGT. Trimming removed 6 bases from V and 15 bases from J; junction bases left unmatched: 10. In nucleotides, the CDR3 is TGTGCCAGCAGCTCGGGGACAGGAAGACAATATTTT. Translating gives CASSSGTGRQYF.

This clone has just a few counts. V gene TRBV7-9 combines with J gene TRBJ2-7; possibly TRBD2 for D (5 bases). Trimming removed 5 bases from V and 5 bases from J, with 13 bases in between. Germline assignment: CDR1 SEHNR and CDR2 FQNEAQ (reference sequence). This CDR3 comprises 13 residues. The CDR3, as DNA: TGTGCCAGCAGCCGGGGTTTGGGTAACGAGCAGTACTTC. Amino acids: CASSRGLGNEQYF.

The rearrangement uses TRBV27 and TRBJ1-1; TRBD1 matches 7 bases. This CDR3 spans 13 amino acids. Germline V gives CDR1 MNHEY, CDR2 SMNVEV (reference sequence). V shed 4 bases, J shed 2 bases, and the junction held 1 base outside the gene matches. CDR3 amino acids: CASSSGGNTEAFF. CDR3 in DNA: TGTGCCAGCAGTTCAGGGGGTAACACTGAAGCTTTCTTT.

The CDR3 region has the DNA TGTGCCAGCAGTAAACTAGCGGGAGGTACCGATGAGCAGTTCTTC. Protein: CASSKLAGGTDEQFF. The gene calls are TRBV6-6 and TRBJ2-1, with 12 bases matching TRBD2. The CDR3 totals 15 residues. Germline V lookup: CDR1 MNHNY, CDR2 SVGAGI (reference sequence). V trimming: 5 bases; J trimming: 8 bases; junction bases outside the gene matches: 7.